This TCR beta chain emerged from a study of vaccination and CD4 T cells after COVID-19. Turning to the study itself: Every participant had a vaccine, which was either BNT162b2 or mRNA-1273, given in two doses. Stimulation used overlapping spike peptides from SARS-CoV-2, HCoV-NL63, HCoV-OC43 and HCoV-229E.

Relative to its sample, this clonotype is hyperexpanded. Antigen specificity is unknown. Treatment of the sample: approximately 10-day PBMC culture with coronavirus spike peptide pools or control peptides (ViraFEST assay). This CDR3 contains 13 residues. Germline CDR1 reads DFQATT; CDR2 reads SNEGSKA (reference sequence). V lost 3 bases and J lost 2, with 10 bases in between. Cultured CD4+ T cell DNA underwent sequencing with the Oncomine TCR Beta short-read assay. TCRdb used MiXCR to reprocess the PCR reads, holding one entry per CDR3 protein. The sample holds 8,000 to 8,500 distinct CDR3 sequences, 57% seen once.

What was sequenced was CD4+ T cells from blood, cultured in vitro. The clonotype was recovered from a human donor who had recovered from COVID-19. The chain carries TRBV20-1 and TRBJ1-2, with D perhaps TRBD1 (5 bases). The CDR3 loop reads CSARGTGNYGYTF. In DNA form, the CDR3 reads TGCAGTGCTAGGGGGACGGGGAACTATGGCTACACCTTC.